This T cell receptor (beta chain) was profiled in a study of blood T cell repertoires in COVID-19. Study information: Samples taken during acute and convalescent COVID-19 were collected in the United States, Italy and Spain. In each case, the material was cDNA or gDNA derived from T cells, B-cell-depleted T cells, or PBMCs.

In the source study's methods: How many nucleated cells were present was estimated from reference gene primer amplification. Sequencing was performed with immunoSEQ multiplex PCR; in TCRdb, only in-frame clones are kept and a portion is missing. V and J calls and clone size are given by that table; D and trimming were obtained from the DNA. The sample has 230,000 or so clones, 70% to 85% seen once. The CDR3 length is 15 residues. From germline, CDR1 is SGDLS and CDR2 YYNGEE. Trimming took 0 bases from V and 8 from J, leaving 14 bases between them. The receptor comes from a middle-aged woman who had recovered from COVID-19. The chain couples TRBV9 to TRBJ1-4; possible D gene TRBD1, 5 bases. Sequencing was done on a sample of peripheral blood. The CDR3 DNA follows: TGTGCCAGCAGCGTAGACGGGCAGGGCACAGAAAAACTGTTTTTT. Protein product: CASSVDGQGTEKLFF.